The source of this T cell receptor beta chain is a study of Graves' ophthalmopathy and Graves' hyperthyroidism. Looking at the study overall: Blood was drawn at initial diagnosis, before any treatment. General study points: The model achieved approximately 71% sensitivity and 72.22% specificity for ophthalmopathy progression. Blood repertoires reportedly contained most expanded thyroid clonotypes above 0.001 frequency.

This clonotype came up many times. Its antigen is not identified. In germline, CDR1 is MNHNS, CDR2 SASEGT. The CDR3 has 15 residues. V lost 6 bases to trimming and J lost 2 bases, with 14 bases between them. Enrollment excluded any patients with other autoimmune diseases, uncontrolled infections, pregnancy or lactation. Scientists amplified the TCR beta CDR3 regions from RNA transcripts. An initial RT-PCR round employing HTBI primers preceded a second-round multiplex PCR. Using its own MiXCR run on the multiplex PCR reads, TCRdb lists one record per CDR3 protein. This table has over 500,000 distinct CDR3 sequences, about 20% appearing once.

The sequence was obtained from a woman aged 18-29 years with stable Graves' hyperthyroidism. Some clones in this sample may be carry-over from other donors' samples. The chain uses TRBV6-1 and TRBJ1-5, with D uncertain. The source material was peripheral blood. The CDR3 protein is CASRSHTVGNQPQHF. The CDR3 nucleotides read TGTGCCAGCAGAAGTCACACCGTGGGCAATCAGCCCCAGCATTTT.